This entry lists 8 T cell receptor beta chains sequenced from one sample in a study of CD8 T cells in Susac syndrome. After extraction with the RNeasy kit, roughly 0.45 to 1 ug of the RNA was reverse transcribed using random hexamers. TCRdb fed the immunoSEQ multiplex PCR reads into MiXCR, producing one record per CDR3 protein. The sample has some 200,000 distinct CDR3 sequences, about 95% seen once; the top ten hold roughly 0.09%. Sequencing was done on a sample of CD4+ T cells from PBMCs. These receptors all come from a human donor with multiple sclerosis.

The rearrangement uses TRBV19 and TRBJ1-2; 7 bases line up with TRBD1. From germline, CDR1 is LNHDA and CDR2 SQIVND (reference sequence). Unmatched junction bases numbered 3, after V lost 4 bases and J lost 4 bases. CDR3 length: 13 residues. This chain's CDR3 is CASSNTGVYGYTF. The CDR3 DNA sequence: TGTGCCAGTAGTAACACAGGGGTCTATGGCTACACCTTC.

The gene calls are TRBV15 and TRBJ2-5; TRBD2 is a possible D gene (6 bases). CDR3 size: 15 residues. V dropped 1 base and J dropped 5 bases, with 14 bases sitting between them. Germline CDR1 LNHNV, CDR2 YYDKDF (reference sequence). The CDR3 nucleotides are TGTGCCACCAGCAGAGCCCGCGAGGGAGGCGAGACCCAGTACTTC. Protein: CATSRAREGGETQYF.

The rearrangement uses TRBV6-6 and TRBJ1-5; 8 nucleotides agree with TRBD1. V dropped 4 bases and J dropped 4; count of bases not matched to a gene: 3. This CDR3 has 14 amino acids. Germline values: CDR1 MNHNY, CDR2 SVGAGI (reference sequence). CDR3 in DNA: TGTGCCAGCAGTTTGGGACAGGCTAATCAGCCCCAGCATTTT. It encodes CASSLGQANQPQHF.

The chain combines TRBV30 with TRBJ2-7, with TRBD1 identical over 7 bases. Germline assignment: CDR1 GTSNPN and CDR2 SVGIG (reference sequence). The CDR3 extends over 12 amino acids. Trimming at V came to 5 bases and at J to 7 bases, leaving 8 bases not matched to a gene. This CDR3 is CAWGTRGLEQYF. The DNA for the CDR3 is TGTGCCTGGGGTACCAGGGGGTTGGAGCAGTACTTC.

V usage is TRBV29-1 and J usage is TRBJ2-1, with D perhaps TRBD1 (6 bases). The germline CDR1 and CDR2 sequences are SQVTM and ANQGSEA. The CDR3 is made up of 14 amino acids. V dropped 7 bases and J dropped 4 bases, with 17 bases sitting between them. CDR3 sequence reads: CSGSGGGAYNEQFF. The CDR3 region has the DNA TGCAGCGGCTCCGGTGGGGGCGCATACAATGAGCAGTTCTTC.

This CDR3 reads CSAWTSNEQFF. The CDR3 coding sequence is TGCAGTGCGTGGACTAGCAATGAGCAGTTCTTC. The J gene is TRBJ2-1, the V gene TRBV20-1, with 7 bases lining up with TRBD2. Germline loops: CDR1 DFQATT, CDR2 SNEGSKA (reference sequence). The V gene end was trimmed by 6 bases and the J gene end by 6 bases; junction bases not matched to a gene: 2. The CDR3 runs 11 residues.

The chain couples TRBV27 to TRBJ1-2; 8 bases align to TRBD1. CDR3 size: 14 residues. The germline V gene encodes CDR1 MNHEY and CDR2 SMNVEV (reference sequence). Trimming took 4 bases from V and 3 from J; bases not matched to a gene: 4. The CDR3 nucleotides are TGTGCCAGCAGTTCCCGGACAGGGTACTATGGCTACACCTTC. Its translation: CASSSRTGYYGYTF.

This chain joins TRBV28 and TRBJ2-7; 8 positions match TRBD2. Germline assignment: CDR1 MDHEN and CDR2 SYDVKM. The CDR3 covers 13 residues. V trimming: 7 bases; J trimming: 0 bases; junction bases outside the gene matches: 2. CDR3 nucleotide sequence: TGTGCCAGCATTAGCGGGACCTCCTACGAGCAGTACTTC. Translating it yields CASISGTSYEQYF.